The source of this TCR beta chain is a study of blood T cell repertoires in COVID-19. The wider study: Samples came from the United States, Italy and Spain, spanning acute and convalescent COVID-19.

In terms of age and location, participants ranged from about 18 to 95 years and lived in around 22 US areas. Sequencing used immunoSEQ multiplex PCR; TCRdb keeps in-frame clones, though not all of them. The data contain about 300,000 clones, approximately 88% of them seen just once; the ten biggest clones take up 1.5% to 2%. In germline, CDR1 is GTSNPN, CDR2 SVGIG (reference sequence). J lost 2 bases, V lost 2 bases, and 4 bases had no gene match. CDR3 size: 15 residues. This TCR was sampled from a woman aged 40 to 50 who had recovered from COVID-19. This rearrangement joins TRBV30 to TRBJ2-1, with 9 bases aligning to TRBD2. Sequencing was carried out using PBMCs or T cells enriched from blood (not recorded which). CDR3 sequence (DNA): TGTGCCTGGAGTCCCGGGACTAGCCCCTACAATGAGCAGTTCTTC. Protein sequence: CAWSPGTSPYNEQFF.